The 27 T cell receptor beta chains below all came from one sample that was sequenced in a study of blood T cell repertoires in COVID-19. Only in-frame clones appear in the TCRdb table, and some are missing; sequencing was by immunoSEQ multiplex PCR. The sample lists about 250,000 clones; about 80% were seen once. Sequenced input: peripheral blood. These receptors were obtained from a man aged 45-60 years with active or convalescent COVID-19.

The chain carries TRBV2 and TRBJ1-1; perhaps TRBD1 as D (6 bases). Trimming pared 3 bases from V and 5 bases from J, leaving 13 bases between. The CDR3 covers 14 residues. Germline lookup yields CDR1 SNHLY and CDR2 FYNNEI. CDR3 amino acids: CASSDITDSTEAFF. The DNA for the CDR3 is TGTGCCAGCAGTGATATTACGGACAGTACTGAAGCTTTCTTT.

The chain has TRBV30 and TRBJ1-6; 10 nucleotides agree with TRBD1. The germline CDR1 and CDR2 sequences are GTSNPN and SVGIG (reference sequence). The CDR3 spans 17 residues. The J segment lost 9 bases and the V segment lost 3 bases, leaving 14 bases of the junction unmatched. CDR3 residues: CAWRRGMGQGFSSPLHF. The CDR3 DNA follows: TGTGCCTGGAGAAGGGGAATGGGACAGGGGTTTTCTTCACCCCTCCACTTT.

This clone was observed a single time. V and J are TRBV7-2 and TRBJ1-2; 9 positions agree with TRBD1. The CDR3 consists of 14 residues. Trimming took 4 bases from V and 4 from J; bases not matched to a gene: 4. From germline, CDR1 is SGHTA and CDR2 FQGNSA. For the CDR3, the DNA is TGTGCCAGCAGCTCGGACAGGGGTGGCTATGGCTACACCTTC. This encodes CASSSDRGGYGYTF.

This rearrangement joins TRBV7-2 to TRBJ2-7; possible D gene TRBD2, 6 bases. Between the trimmed V and J ends, which lost 1 base and 2 bases, there was a span of 9 bases. The CDR3 is made up of 14 amino acids. CDR1 and CDR2 (germline): SGHTA, FQGNSA. The CDR3 loop reads CASSLGGVAYEQYF. The DNA of the CDR3 is TGTGCCAGCAGCTTAGGGGGGGTGGCCTACGAGCAGTACTTC.

J is TRBJ1-3 and V is TRBV20-1; no firm D call. From germline, CDR1 is DFQATT and CDR2 SNEGSKA (reference sequence). V gave up 3 bases and J gave up 2 bases, with 14 bases separating them. This CDR3 has 15 amino acids. This CDR3 is CSASEFTDPGNTIYF. Here the CDR3 DNA reads TGCAGTGCTAGTGAATTTACAGACCCTGGAAACACCATATATTTT.

The chain employs TRBV5-1 and TRBJ1-3; D remains unclear. The CDR3 covers 16 residues. Germline CDR1 SGHRS, CDR2 YFSETQ. Trimming removed 4 bases from V and 0 bases from J, with 14 bases in between. CDR3 sequence reads: CASSPLDISSGNTIYF. CDR3 sequence (DNA): TGCGCCAGCAGCCCCCTCGACATCAGCTCTGGAAACACCATATATTTT.

The chain has TRBV30 and TRBJ2-3; D is unclear. The CDR3 length is 13 residues. The V end lost 3 bases, the J end lost 6 bases, and 13 bases lay between the germline ends. Germline CDR1 GTSNPN, CDR2 SVGIG (reference sequence). This chain's CDR3 is CAWSHPNGDTQYF. In DNA form, the CDR3 reads TGTGCCTGGAGCCACCCGAATGGCGATACGCAGTATTTT.

This rearrangement joins TRBV30 to TRBJ1-2, with D tentatively TRBD1 (6 bases). The CDR3 has 16 residues. Trimming removed 6 bases at V and 6 bases at J, with 26 bases between. CDR1 is GTSNPN and CDR2 is SVGIG in the germline V gene (reference sequence). This chain's CDR3 is CACGGARPTWGHGYTF. DNA for the CDR3: TGTGCCTGTGGGGGGGCAAGACCGACTTGGGGCCATGGCTACACCTTC.

Here the CDR3 reads CASSQDWDREQFF. The CDR3 bases are TGTGCCAGCAGCCAAGATTGGGACAGAGAGCAGTTCTTC. This sequence joins TRBV3-1 (or the pseudogene TRBV3-2) and TRBJ2-1; 7 positions match TRBD1. V gave up 0 bases and J gave up 10 bases; unmatched junction bases: 3. The CDR3 runs 13 residues. The germline V gene has CDR1 LGHDT and CDR2 YNNKEL (reference sequence).

V and J are TRBV7-9 and TRBJ1-4, with 7 bases identical to TRBD1. The germline V gene has CDR1 SEHNR and CDR2 FQNEAQ (reference sequence). The CDR3 runs to 15 residues. With 2 bases clipped from V and 4 bases from J, the junction kept 4 bases outside the gene matches. The CDR3 DNA sequence: TGTGCCAGCAGCTTAAAGGACAGGAATAATGAAAAACTGTTTTTT. It encodes CASSLKDRNNEKLFF. Filled out from reference TRBV7-9 and TRBJ1-4, the complete variable domain reads DTGVSQNPRHKITKRGQNVTFRCDPISEHNRLYWYRQTLGQGPEFLTYFQNEAQLEKSRLLSDRFSAERPKGSFSTLEIQRTEQGDSAMYLCASSLKDRNNEKLFFGSGTQLSVL.

This clone was counted only a few times. The gene calls are TRBV7-2 and TRBJ1-6; 11 bases line up with TRBD1. The germline CDR1 and CDR2 sequences are SGHTA and FQGNSA. The CDR3 covers 17 residues. The V gene end was trimmed by 0 bases and the J gene end by 10 bases; junction bases not matched to a gene: 8. CDR3 coding DNA: TGTGCCAGCAGCTTAGCGGGGAGGACAGGGGGCGGATCACCCCTCCACTTT. Its translation is CASSLAGRTGGGSPLHF.

This chain uses TRBV7-3 with TRBJ2-5, with D uncertain. The CDR3 spans 13 residues. The V gene lost 2 bases and the J gene lost 5 bases, with 9 bases spanning the gap. Germline CDR1 reads SGHTA; CDR2 reads FQGTGA. Here the CDR3 DNA reads TGTGCCAGCAGCTTATTATCTAGTGAGACCCAGTACTTC. Residues: CASSLLSSETQYF.

The V gene is TRBV4-1, the J gene TRBJ2-2; no definite D call. Trimming removed 4 bases from V and 0 bases from J, with 9 bases in between. The CDR3 runs to 15 residues. The germline V gene encodes CDR1 MGHRA and CDR2 YSYEKL. In nucleotides, the CDR3 is TGCGCCAGCAGCCTACGGTTCGCGAACACCGGGGAGCTGTTTTTT. This gives the protein CASSLRFANTGELFF.

In DNA form, the CDR3 reads TGTGCCAGCAAAGCCCCAGGGCCTAACTATGGCTACACCTTC. Amino acids: CASKAPGPNYGYTF. V and J are TRBV28 and TRBJ1-2; the D gene is possibly TRBD1 (5 bases). The CDR3 runs to 14 residues. V lost 7 bases and J 0 bases, leaving 12 bases between the germline ends. Looked up from germline, CDR1 is MDHEN and CDR2 is SYDVKM.

V and J are TRBV15 and TRBJ1-5; D is perhaps TRBD1 (5 bases). CDR3 size: 15 residues. V was shortened by 0 bases and J by 6 bases, with 12 bases between the two germline ends. Germline V gene data show CDR1 as LNHNV and CDR2 as YYDKDF (reference sequence). The CDR3 sequence: CATSRDLGRAQPQHF. CDR3 in DNA: TGTGCCACCAGCAGAGATCTGGGCAGGGCTCAGCCCCAGCATTTT.

The chain links TRBV19 to TRBJ1-5; 7 positions agree with TRBD1. The CDR3 totals 15 residues. Germline values: CDR1 LNHDA, CDR2 SQIVND (reference sequence). Trimming at V came to 3 bases and at J to 2 bases, leaving 4 bases not matched to a gene. CDR3 loop: CASSISGQGNQPQHF. The CDR3 bases are TGTGCCAGTAGTATTTCCGGACAGGGCAATCAGCCCCAGCATTTT.

The CDR3 sequence is CASSSLVEKLFF. DNA for the CDR3: TGTGCCAGCAGTTCCCTAGTTGAAAAACTGTTTTTT. The chain employs TRBV6-5 and TRBJ1-4; D is ambiguous. The ends were cut back, 4 bases at V and 7 bases at J, with 7 bases in the middle. The CDR3 runs 12 residues. Germline CDR1 reads MNHEY; CDR2 reads SVGAGI.

This clone was seen a few times. V and J are TRBV7-9 and TRBJ1-6, with D hard to call. CDR3 length equals 15 residues. From germline, CDR1 is SEHNR and CDR2 FQNEAQ (reference sequence). The V and J ends lost 5 bases and 7 bases respectively, with 15 bases between them. This chain's CDR3 is CASSLGEGLNSPLHF. In DNA, the CDR3 is TGTGCCAGCAGCCTCGGAGAGGGATTGAATTCACCCCTCCACTTT.

The chain is built from TRBV6-6 and TRBJ2-7; tentative D call: TRBD2 (5 bases). This CDR3 comprises 11 residues. V was cut by 7 bases and J by 3 bases, with 7 bases left in between. CDR1 is MNHNY, CDR2 SVGAGI, per germline (reference sequence). CDR3 residues: CASMAGYEQYF. CDR3 nucleotides: TGTGCCAGCATGGCGGGCTACGAGCAGTACTTC.

The chain employs TRBV7-3 and TRBJ1-2; 7 bases are a match to TRBD1. J lost 3 bases, V lost 5 bases, and 6 bases had no gene match. Germline CDR1 is SGHTA and CDR2 is FQGTGA. This CDR3 contains 14 residues. The CDR3 loop reads CASSQEGTDYGYTF. In DNA form, the CDR3 reads TGTGCCAGCAGCCAAGAGGGGACAGACTATGGCTACACCTTC.

This clone was seen once. One end of the junction varies from germline; a read error may be responsible. The chain is built from TRBV5-1 and TRBJ1-2, with D tentatively TRBD1 (5 bases). Per germline, CDR1 SGHRS and CDR2 YFSETQ. The CDR3 spans 12 residues. CDR3: CASSLGGGECYF. In DNA form, the CDR3 reads TGCGCCAGCAGCTTGGGGGGCGGTGAATGTTACTTC.

The J gene is TRBJ2-4, the V gene TRBV11-3; no clear D. With 1 base removed from V and 6 bases from J, the gap between germline ends came to 7 bases. The CDR3 has 13 amino acids. In germline, CDR1 is SGHNT, CDR2 YENEEA. CDR3 loop: CASSLGPGNIQYF. The CDR3 nucleotides read TGTGCCAGCAGCTTAGGTCCAGGAAACATTCAGTACTTC.

This clone was counted between two and nine times. Other nucleotide sequences in the sample specify the same CDR3. The rearrangement uses TRBV19 and TRBJ1-1; 7 bases match TRBD1. Germline loops: CDR1 LNHDA, CDR2 SQIVND (reference sequence). The CDR3 has 13 residues. Germline trimming cut 4 bases from V and 3 bases from J; bases unmatched to any gene: 2. The CDR3 DNA is TGTGCCAGTAGTACCACAGGGGACACTGAAGCTTTCTTT. Translating gives CASSTTGDTEAFF.

V gene TRBV5-4 combines with J gene TRBJ2-5; a possible D gene is TRBD1 (5 bases). With 4 bases removed from V and 2 bases from J, the gap between germline ends came to 15 bases. The CDR3 extends over 15 amino acids. The germline CDR1 and CDR2 sequences are SGHNT and YYREEE (reference sequence). CDR3 bases: TGTGCCAGCAGCCCGGAGCCGGACACGCAAGAGACCCAGTACTTC. It encodes CASSPEPDTQETQYF. The whole variable domain, remainder taken from reference TRBV5-4 and TRBJ2-5, is ETGVTQSPTHLIKTRGQQVTLRCSSQSGHNTVSWYQQALGQGPQFIFQYYREEENGRGNFPPRFSGLQFPNYSSELNVNALELDDSALYLCASSPEPDTQETQYFGPGTRLLVL.

The chain recombines TRBV7-9 with TRBJ1-2; no reliable D call. Germline CDR1 reads SEHNR; CDR2 reads FQNEAQ (reference sequence). The CDR3 is 14 amino acids. Trimming took 1 base from V and 7 from J, leaving 13 bases between them. The CDR3 is CASSLGGSTVGYTF. CDR3 coding DNA: TGTGCCAGCAGCTTAGGTGGCAGTACAGTTGGCTACACCTTC.

The chain couples TRBV12-3 or TRBV12-4 to TRBJ2-5; D possibly corresponds to TRBD1 (6 bases). Trimming took 5 bases from V and 4 from J, leaving 11 bases between them. CDR3 length equals 13 residues. The CDR3 nucleotides are TGTGCCAGCAGTGGGACAACGGCAGAGACCCAGTACTTC. Translation: CASSGTTAETQYF.

V usage is TRBV5-4 and J usage is TRBJ2-3; D call uncertain. V was cut by 3 bases and J by 6 bases, with 8 bases left in between. This CDR3 contains 12 residues. Germline V gives CDR1 SGHNT, CDR2 YYREEE (reference sequence). CDR3 in amino acids: CASSSRQDTQYF. CDR3 nucleotide sequence: TGTGCCAGCAGCTCCAGGCAGGATACGCAGTATTTT.